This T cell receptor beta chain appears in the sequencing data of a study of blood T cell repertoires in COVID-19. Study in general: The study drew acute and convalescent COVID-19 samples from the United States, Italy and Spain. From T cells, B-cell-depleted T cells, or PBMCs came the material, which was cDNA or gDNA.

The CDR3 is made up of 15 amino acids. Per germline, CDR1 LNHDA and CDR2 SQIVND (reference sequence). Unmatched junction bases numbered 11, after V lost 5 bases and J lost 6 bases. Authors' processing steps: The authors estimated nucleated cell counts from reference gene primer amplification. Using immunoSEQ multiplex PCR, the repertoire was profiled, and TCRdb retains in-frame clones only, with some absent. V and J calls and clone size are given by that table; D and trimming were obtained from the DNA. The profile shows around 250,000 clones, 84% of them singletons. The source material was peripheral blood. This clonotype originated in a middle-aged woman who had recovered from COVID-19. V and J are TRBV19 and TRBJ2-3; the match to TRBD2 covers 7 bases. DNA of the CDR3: TGTGCCAGTAGTCCCCGGGGTGGGAGGGTGGATACGCAGTATTTT. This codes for CASSPRGGRVDTQYF.